Many counts were recorded for the clone carrying this T cell receptor beta chain. Antigen specificity is unknown. This sample stems from a study of Graves' ophthalmopathy and Graves' hyperthyroidism. The ends lost 7 bases at V and 6 bases at J; junction bases unmatched: 20. CDR1 and CDR2 (germline): LNHDA, SQIVND (reference sequence). The CDR3 runs to 17 residues. From RNA, the CDR3 regions of TCR beta chains were amplified and sequenced. An opening RT-PCR round employed HTBI primers and preceded a second-round multiplex PCR. A single record per CDR3 protein comes from TCRdb applying MiXCR to the multiplex PCR reads. The data show 170,000 or so distinct CDR3 sequences, approximately 40% seen once. General observations from the study: Most expanded clonotypes from thyroid (those above 0.001 frequency) were also found in blood.

The chain employs TRBV19 and TRBJ1-2, with 7 bases identical to TRBD1. The clonotype was recovered from a young man with Graves' ophthalmopathy. The source material was peripheral blood. The CDR3 sequence is CASIHSGTAASRHGYTF. DNA for the CDR3: TGTGCCAGTATCCACTCCGGGACAGCTGCGTCTCGTCATGGCTACACCTTC.